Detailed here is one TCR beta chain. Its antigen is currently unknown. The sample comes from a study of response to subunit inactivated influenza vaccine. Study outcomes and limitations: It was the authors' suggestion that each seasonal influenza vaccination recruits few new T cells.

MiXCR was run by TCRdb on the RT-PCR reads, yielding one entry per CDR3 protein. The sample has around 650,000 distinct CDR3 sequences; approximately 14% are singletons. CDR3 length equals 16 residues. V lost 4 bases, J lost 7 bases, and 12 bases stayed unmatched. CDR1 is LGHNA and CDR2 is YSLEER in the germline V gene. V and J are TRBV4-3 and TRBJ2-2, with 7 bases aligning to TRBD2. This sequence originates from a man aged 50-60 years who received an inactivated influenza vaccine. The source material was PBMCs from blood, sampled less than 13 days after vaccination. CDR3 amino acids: CASSLAGGETGGELFF. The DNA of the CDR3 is TGCGCCAGCAGCCTTGCTGGGGGGGAAACGGGCGGGGAGCTGTTTTTT.